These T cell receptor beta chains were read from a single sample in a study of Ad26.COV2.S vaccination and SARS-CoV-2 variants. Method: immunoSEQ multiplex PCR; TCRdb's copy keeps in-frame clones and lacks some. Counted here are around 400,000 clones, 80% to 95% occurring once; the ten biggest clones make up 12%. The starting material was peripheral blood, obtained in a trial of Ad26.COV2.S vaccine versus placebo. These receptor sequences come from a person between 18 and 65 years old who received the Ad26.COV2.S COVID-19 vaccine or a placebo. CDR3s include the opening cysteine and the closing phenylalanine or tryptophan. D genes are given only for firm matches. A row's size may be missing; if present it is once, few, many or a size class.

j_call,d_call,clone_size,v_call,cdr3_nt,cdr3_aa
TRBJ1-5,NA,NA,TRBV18,TGTGCCAGCTCACTGGACCCTGGGGATCAGCCCCAGCATTTT,CASSLDPGDQPQHF
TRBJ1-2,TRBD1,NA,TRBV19,TGTGCCACCCGGACAGGGGACTACACCTTC,CATRTGDYTF
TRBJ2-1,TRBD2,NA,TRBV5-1,TGCGCCAGCAGAATTGTAAGTGGGACTAGCGGGAGCAATGAGCAGTTCTTC,CASRIVSGTSGSNEQFF
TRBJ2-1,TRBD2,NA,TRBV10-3,TGTGCCATCAGAGCTCGGACTAGCGGGGTTGGGAATGAGCAGTTCTTC,CAIRARTSGVGNEQFF
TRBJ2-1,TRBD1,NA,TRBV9,TGTGCCAGCAGCACATGGACAGGGGGCAACAATGAGCAGTTCTTC,CASSTWTGGNNEQFF
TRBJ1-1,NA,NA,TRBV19,TGTGCCAGTAGTATCGGGCTCTTGAACACTGAAGCTTTCTTT,CASSIGLLNTEAFF
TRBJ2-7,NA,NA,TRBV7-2,TGTGCCAGCAGCTTAGGGCTCGGTCTGTCCGAGCAGTACTTC,CASSLGLGLSEQYF
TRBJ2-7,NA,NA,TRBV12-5,TGTGCTAGTGGTCGTACCGGGACTTCGGCCTACGAGCAGTACTTC,CASGRTGTSAYEQYF
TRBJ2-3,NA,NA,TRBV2,TGTGCCAGCAGTCCCCTCCACCCTTACGACACAGATACGCAGTATTTT,CASSPLHPYDTDTQYF
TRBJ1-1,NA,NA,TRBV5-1,TGCGCCAGCAGCTTGGACAGGCCTCCTTCCATGAACACTGAAGCTTTCTTT,CASSLDRPPSMNTEAFF
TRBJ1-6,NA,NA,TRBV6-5,TGTGCCAGCAGTTACTCGATCGGGGCGCAGAATTCACCCCTCCACTTT,CASSYSIGAQNSPLHF
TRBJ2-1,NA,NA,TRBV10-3,TGTGCCATCAGCAAAGGACCGAACAATGAGCAGTTCTTC,CAISKGPNNEQFF
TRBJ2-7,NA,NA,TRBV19,TGTGCCAGTAGTGTAGCGCTCTCCTCCTACGAGCAGTACTTC,CASSVALSSYEQYF
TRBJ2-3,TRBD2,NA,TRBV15,TGTGCCACCAGCAGACCGACTAGCGGGAGGGCCCTCGGCACAGATACGCAGTATTTT,CATSRPTSGRALGTDTQYF
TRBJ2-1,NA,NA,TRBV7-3,TGTGCCAGCAGCCCGAGCGGTGACTCCTACAATGAGCAGTTCTTC,CASSPSGDSYNEQFF
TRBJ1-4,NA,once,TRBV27,TGTGCCAGCAGTCCGCCCACGGGGGTAGGGAATGAAAAACTGTTTTTT,CASSPPTGVGNEKLFF
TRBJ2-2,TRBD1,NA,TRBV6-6,TGTGCCAGCAGTACCCCGGGACAGGGCTCCACCGGGGAGCTGTTTTTT,CASSTPGQGSTGELFF
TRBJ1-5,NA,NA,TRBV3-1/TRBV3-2,TGTGCCAGCAGCCAGGCTTTAAATCAGCCCCAGCATTTT,CASSQALNQPQHF
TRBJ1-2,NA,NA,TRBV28,TGTGCCAGCAGTCCGTCCCCTAACTATGGCTACACCTTC,CASSPSPNYGYTF
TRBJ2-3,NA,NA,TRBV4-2,TGTGCCAGCAGCCTCGGGAGAGACTCAGATACGCAGTATTTT,CASSLGRDSDTQYF
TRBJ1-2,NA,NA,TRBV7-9,TGTGCCAGCGGGGACCGAGTAAGCGGGAAATTCGGCGGCTACACCTTC,CASGDRVSGKFGGYTF